The 24 T cell receptor beta chains below were found in one sample sequenced in a study of shared clonotypes between healthy human individuals. The method was immunoSEQ multiplex PCR; TCRdb's version includes in-frame clones alone and lacks a portion of them. This sample yields 2 million to 3 million clones, of which 93% are seen a single time; 0.35% to 0.45% belongs to the top ten. What was sequenced was naive CD4+ T cells from PBMCs. As to subset: CD45RA+ positively selected. These receptors all come from a man younger than 30 in good health. Some clones in this sample may be carry-over from other donors' samples.

The chain carries TRBV4-1 and TRBJ2-5; 9 positions match TRBD1. The CDR3 length is 16 residues. Germline CDR1 is MGHRA and CDR2 is YSYEKL. V was pared by 4 bases and J by 5 bases, with 11 bases of the junction left unmatched. In nucleotides, the CDR3 is TGCGCCAGCAGCCGCCCACAGGGGGCGGCCCGGGAGACCCAGTACTTC. Translated, it gives CASSRPQGAARETQYF.

This chain uses TRBV19 with TRBJ2-1; TRBD2 agrees at 7 bases. Trimming removed 10 bases from V and 6 bases from J; junction bases left unmatched: 18. The CDR3 sequence is 16 residues long. The germline V gene has CDR1 LNHDA and CDR2 SQIVND (reference sequence). Here the CDR3 DNA reads TGTGCCACCAAAAGGACTAGTCCTTCGGTGGGCAATGAGCAGTTCTTC. Translated: CATKRTSPSVGNEQFF.

In this sample, this clone turned up once. This chain connects TRBV2 to TRBJ2-1, with TRBD2 matching over 10 bases. The CDR3 is 13 residues long. Trimming removed 7 bases from V and 4 bases from J; junction bases left unmatched: 1. Germline assignment: CDR1 SNHLY and CDR2 FYNNEI. CDR3 protein: CASILAGYNEQFF. CDR3 DNA: TGTGCCAGCATACTAGCGGGGTACAATGAGCAGTTCTTC. Full variable domain (remainder filled in from reference TRBV2 and TRBJ2-1): EPEVTQTPSHQVTQMGQEVILRCVPISNHLYFYWYRQILGQKVEFLVSFYNNEISEKSEIFDDQFSVERPDGSNFTLKIRSTKLEDSAMYFCASILAGYNEQFFGPGTRLTVL.

The chain recombines TRBV5-1 with TRBJ2-5, with TRBD1 as a possible D gene (6 bases). This CDR3 comprises 14 residues. The germline gives CDR1 SGHRS, CDR2 YFSETQ. V was trimmed by 2 bases and J by 4 bases, leaving 12 bases between them. The CDR3 region is CASSFQQGRETQYF. In DNA, the CDR3 is TGCGCCAGCAGCTTTCAACAGGGTAGAGAGACCCAGTACTTC.

This clone was detected once. The chain combines TRBV27 with TRBJ2-5; 8 positions match TRBD1. V shed 4 bases and J 4 bases; nucleotides not matched to a gene: 8. The CDR3 runs 15 residues. Germline V gives CDR1 MNHEY, CDR2 SMNVEV (reference sequence). Here the CDR3 reads CASSSRQGFGETQYF. The CDR3, as DNA: TGTGCCAGCAGTTCGCGACAGGGGTTTGGAGAGACCCAGTACTTC.

In the case of this clone: This CDR3 is also generated by other DNA sequences in the sample. V and J are TRBV12-5 and TRBJ2-5; D unresolved. V was cut by 3 bases and J by 4 bases, with 3 bases left in between. CDR1 LGHNT and CDR2 FRNRAP come from the germline V gene. This CDR3 is 11 amino acids long. The CDR3 DNA reads as TGTGCTAGTGGTTTAGGAGAGACCCAGTACTTC. Translation: CASGLGETQYF.

CDR3 nucleotides: TGTGCCAGCAGTGAGAGGGGCGCCGCGATCGGGGAGCTGTTTTTT. Its translation: CASSERGAAIGELFF. The chain has TRBV27 and TRBJ2-2; D is possibly TRBD1 or TRBD2 (5 bases each). With 5 bases removed from V and 7 bases from J, the gap between germline ends came to 17 bases. The CDR3 is 15 residues long. The germline V gene has CDR1 MNHEY and CDR2 SMNVEV (reference sequence).

The chain carries TRBV27 and TRBJ2-7; no clear D. The CDR3 covers 12 residues. Germline loops: CDR1 MNHEY, CDR2 SMNVEV (reference sequence). V lost 6 bases and J 4 bases, leaving 10 bases between the germline ends. DNA for the CDR3: TGTGCCAGCAGATCACAATTGTACGAGCAGTACTTC. As protein: CASRSQLYEQYF.

This chain joins TRBV30 and TRBJ2-7; D gene unclear. CDR1 and CDR2 from the germline V gene are GTSNPN and SVGIG (reference sequence). The CDR3 is 13 residues long. Trimming left V 0 bases short and J 5 bases short, with 11 bases between. The CDR3 nucleotides are TGTGCCTGGAGTGTTTCCCTAGGCAACGAGCAGTACTTC. Amino acid sequence: CAWSVSLGNEQYF.

On this clone itself: This specimen includes other DNA sequences encoding the same CDR3. The chain is built from TRBV5-1 and TRBJ1-3; 7 bases fit TRBD1. Trimming removed 4 bases from V and 2 bases from J; junction bases left unmatched: 6. The germline gives CDR1 SGHRS, CDR2 YFSETQ. The CDR3 is made up of 15 amino acids. The CDR3 region is CASSPRQGTGNTIYF. CDR3 nucleotide sequence: TGCGCCAGCAGCCCGAGACAGGGTACTGGAAACACCATATATTTT.

This clone was observed once. V is TRBV28 and J is TRBJ2-7; TRBD2 aligns across 8 bases. The CDR3 is 14 residues long. The trim removed 6 bases at V and 4 bases at J, leaving 8 bases unmatched. From germline, CDR1 is MDHEN and CDR2 SYDVKM. As DNA, the CDR3 is TGTGCCAGCAGCAGACTGGGCGGGAGGTACGAGCAGTACTTC. Translation gives CASSRLGGRYEQYF.

The chain recombines TRBV27 with TRBJ1-2; maybe TRBD1 (5 bases). The CDR3 covers 15 residues. Trimming stripped 4 bases from V and 9 bases from J, with 21 bases between. Germline loops: CDR1 MNHEY, CDR2 SMNVEV (reference sequence). The CDR3 sequence: CASSSPGGLLRSYTF. CDR3 bases: TGTGCCAGCAGTTCCCCCGGGGGACTGCTTAGAAGCTACACCTTC.

This clone was recorded once. V usage is TRBV9 and J usage is TRBJ2-5; D might be TRBD1 or TRBD2, each matching 5 bases. Per germline, CDR1 SGDLS and CDR2 YYNGEE. V dropped 3 bases and J dropped 5 bases, with 11 bases sitting between them. The CDR3 is 13 residues long. The CDR3 DNA reads as TGTGCCAGCAGCGATTCGGGGCGGGAGACCCAGTACTTC. Protein product: CASSDSGRETQYF.

V is TRBV5-1 and J is TRBJ2-5; D is unclear. V was cut by 0 bases and J by 1 base, with 7 bases left in between. CDR1 and CDR2 from the germline V gene are SGHRS and YFSETQ. The CDR3 consists of 14 residues. The CDR3 loop is CASSLALGQETQYF. In nucleotides, the CDR3 is TGCGCCAGCAGCTTGGCCTTAGGCCAAGAGACCCAGTACTTC.

V is TRBV28 and J is TRBJ1-2; TRBD1 might be the D (5 bases). Germline V gene data show CDR1 as MDHEN and CDR2 as SYDVKM. The CDR3 contains 13 residues. The germline V and J ends were trimmed by 3 bases and 4 bases, with 9 bases remaining between them. Here the CDR3 DNA reads TGTGCCAGCAGTTTCAGGGTCGGCTATGGCTACACCTTC. Translating it yields CASSFRVGYGYTF.

This rearrangement joins TRBV14 to TRBJ1-1, with D hard to call. Germline-derived CDR1 and CDR2 are SGHDN and FVKESK. The CDR3 has 15 residues. V lost 3 bases to trimming and J lost 1 base, with 12 bases between them. CDR3 sequence: CASSQKGRGNTEAFF. CDR3 DNA: TGTGCCAGCAGCCAGAAAGGAAGAGGGAACACTGAAGCTTTCTTT.

The chain employs TRBV5-1 and TRBJ2-1; 8 bases match TRBD2. CDR1 is SGHRS and CDR2 is YFSETQ in the germline V gene. The ends lost 1 base at V and 6 bases at J; junction bases unmatched: 9. The length of the CDR3 is 16 residues. The CDR3 DNA reads as TGCGCCAGCAGCTTGTTCGGTAGCGGGAACTCCAATGAGCAGTTCTTC. Protein: CASSLFGSGNSNEQFF.

The V gene is TRBV2, the J gene TRBJ2-5; 8 bases match TRBD1. With 9 bases clipped from V and 9 bases from J, the junction kept 15 bases outside the gene matches. Germline V gene data show CDR1 as SNHLY and CDR2 as FYNNEI. This CDR3 region has 14 residues. As DNA, the CDR3 is TGTGCCAGTCTGGAACAGACAGGGGCTTCCTCCCAGTACTTC. Translation gives CASLEQTGASSQYF.

V is TRBV5-1 and J is TRBJ2-7; D perhaps matches TRBD1 (5 bases). This CDR3 region has 13 residues. V was pared by 2 bases and J by 7 bases, with 13 bases between. CDR1 is SGHRS, CDR2 YFSETQ, per germline. The chain's CDR3 is CASSFTTTVEQYF. The CDR3 DNA is TGCGCCAGCAGCTTCACAACGACAGTAGAGCAGTACTTC.

The chain has TRBV7-8 and TRBJ1-5; perhaps TRBD1 as D (6 bases). The CDR3 extends over 15 amino acids. The V end lost 4 bases, the J end lost 7 bases, and 17 bases lay between the germline ends. The germline V gene encodes CDR1 SGHVS and CDR2 FQNEAQ. The CDR3 loop is CASSSQTGSGQPQHF. CDR3 coding DNA: TGTGCCAGCAGCTCCCAGACAGGCAGCGGGCAGCCCCAGCATTTT.

V gene TRBV5-1 combines with J gene TRBJ1-4; 9 bases match TRBD1. The CDR3 is 17 amino acids. The J segment lost 3 bases and the V segment lost 7 bases, leaving 13 bases of the junction unmatched. Germline V gene sequence: CDR1 SGHRS, CDR2 YFSETQ. CDR3 sequence reads: CASSGGDRDASNEKLFF. CDR3 sequence (DNA): TGCGCCAGCTCCGGGGGGGACAGGGACGCATCTAATGAAAAACTGTTTTTT.

This chain links TRBV6-1 with TRBJ2-5, with D uncertain. The CDR3 has 11 amino acids. Germline V gene lookup returns CDR1 MNHNS and CDR2 SASEGT. Trimming left V 8 bases short and J 5 bases short, with 9 bases between. CDR3 DNA: TGTGCCAGCGGGGTAGGGGAGACCCAGTACTTC. Translation: CASGVGETQYF.

This clone was seen a handful of times. Other DNA sequences in this sample translate to the same CDR3. The rearrangement joins TRBV5-1 to TRBJ1-1, with D perhaps TRBD1 (5 bases). The CDR3 totals 14 residues. Looked up from germline, CDR1 is SGHRS and CDR2 is YFSETQ. Trimming cost V 0 bases and J 4 bases, with 10 bases left between them. DNA of the CDR3: TGCGCCAGCAGCTTGGTGGGTGGGGCCACTGAAGCTTTCTTT. This encodes CASSLVGGATEAFF.

In its sample, this clone was seen once. The chain uses TRBV5-4 and TRBJ2-2; 7 bases fit TRBD1. CDR3 length equals 15 residues. From germline, CDR1 is SGHNT and CDR2 YYREEE (reference sequence). V lost 3 bases, J lost 6 bases, and 8 bases stayed unmatched. Here the CDR3 reads CASSYDRDRAGELFF. As DNA, the CDR3 is TGTGCCAGCAGCTACGACAGGGATCGGGCCGGGGAGCTGTTTTTT.